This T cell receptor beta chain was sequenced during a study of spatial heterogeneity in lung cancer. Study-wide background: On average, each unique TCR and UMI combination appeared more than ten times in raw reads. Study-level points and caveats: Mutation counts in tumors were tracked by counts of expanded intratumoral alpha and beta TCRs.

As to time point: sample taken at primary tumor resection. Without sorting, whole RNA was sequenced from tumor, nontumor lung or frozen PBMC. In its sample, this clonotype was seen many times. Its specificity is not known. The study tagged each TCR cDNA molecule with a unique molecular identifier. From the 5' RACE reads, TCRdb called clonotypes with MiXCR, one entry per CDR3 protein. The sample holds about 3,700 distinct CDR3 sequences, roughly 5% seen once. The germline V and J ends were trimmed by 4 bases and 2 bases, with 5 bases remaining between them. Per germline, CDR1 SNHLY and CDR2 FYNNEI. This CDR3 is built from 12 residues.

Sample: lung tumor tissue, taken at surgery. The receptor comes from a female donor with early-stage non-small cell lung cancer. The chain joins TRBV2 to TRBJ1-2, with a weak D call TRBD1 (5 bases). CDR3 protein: CASSGTNYGYTF. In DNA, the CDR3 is TGTGCCAGCAGTGGGACAAACTATGGCTACACCTTC.